What follows describes a single T cell receptor beta chain. The data are from a study of cytomegalovirus exposure and HLA in healthy donors. Researchers ran the PCR with 60 Vbeta and 13 Jbeta primers. The data were produced by immunoSEQ multiplex PCR, yet TCRdb's version contains in-frame clones alone and is incomplete. The sample shows 180,000 or so clones, 70% to 80% of them seen only once. V lost 1 base and J lost 2; bases outside the gene matches: 12. The CDR3 extends over 18 amino acids. CDR1 and CDR2 from the germline V gene are SEHNR and FQNEAQ (reference sequence). This receptor was identified in a man aged 18-30 years in good health and CMV-seronegative. The material sequenced was PBMCs. The chain recombines TRBV7-9 with TRBJ1-1; 8 bases are shared with TRBD1. The CDR3 bases are TGTGCCAGCAGCTTAGGGCTAGGCAGGGGGCCTCCTAACACTGAAGCTTTCTTT. The encoded protein is CASSLGLGRGPPNTEAFF.